One and the same sample provided the 3 T cell receptor beta chains below, sequenced in a study of blood T cell repertoires in COVID-19. TCRdb's copy holds only in-frame clones and misses some; the assay was immunoSEQ multiplex PCR. The sample yields fewer than 300,000 clones, just over 90% seen once. The material sequenced was peripheral blood. These receptors all stem from a woman in her 30s with COVID-19, enrolled during active disease.

A single count supports this clone. CDR3 nucleotides: TGCGCCAGCAGTGACCGGGACAGGAAAAACATTCAGTACTTC. It encodes CASSDRDRKNIQYF. This rearrangement joins TRBV10-2 to TRBJ2-4; 8 nucleotides line up with TRBD1. This CDR3 has 14 amino acids. Germline V CDR1 and CDR2: WSHSY, SAAADI. After removal of 3 bases from V and 4 bases from J, the junction contained 2 bases not matched to a gene.

This clone was seen only a few times. This chain links TRBV10-1 with TRBJ2-7, with 7 bases lining up with TRBD2. V lost 4 bases, J lost 3 bases, and 6 bases stayed unmatched. Germline CDR1 is WNHNN and CDR2 is SYGVQD (reference sequence). This CDR3 region has 14 residues. The DNA for the CDR3 is TGCGCCAGCAGTGCCTCTGGCGGGAGCTACGAGCAGTACTTC. Protein: CASSASGGSYEQYF.

V and J are TRBV29-1 and TRBJ2-7, with 8 bases fitting TRBD1. The germline CDR1 and CDR2 sequences are SQVTM and ANQGSEA. V shed 4 bases and J 6 bases; nucleotides not matched to a gene: 8. The CDR3 covers 13 residues. CDR3 residues: CSVGQGLSGEQYF. Written as DNA, the CDR3 is TGCAGCGTTGGACAGGGGCTTTCCGGCGAGCAGTACTTC.